This T cell receptor (beta chain) came from a study of blood T cell repertoires in COVID-19 (dated by TCRdb to the early 2020s). With respect to the entire study: Collaborator samples came from the United States, Italy and Spain and covered acute and convalescent phases of COVID-19. Samples were obtained from the ongoing ImmuneRACE study (first 160 participants) and from roughly 1,300 subjects provided by 6 global collaborators. The material from the prospective study consisted of cDNA or gDNA derived from T cells, B-cell-depleted T cells, or PBMCs. HLA class I and class II types, where available, came from metadata supplied by the sample provider rather than from assay-based typing. Deeply sampled blood TCRbeta repertoires from subjects exposed to, actively infected with, or recovered from COVID-19 were included in the dataset. A freely available public database, intended as a resource for researchers studying the immune response to SARS-CoV-2, is where the repertoires were released. Sample metadata almost always included a de-identified subject ID, COVID-19 status, age in years and sex.

From its cysteine to its phenylalanine, the CDR3 spans 15 amino acids. This entry keeps only the CDR3 DNA: 45 bases, framed from base 1. V loses 7 bases of germline sequence and J loses 8 bases, and the interval between the two ends is 20 bases. The CDR1 and CDR2 encoded by the germline V gene are SNHLY and FYNNEI. This clone was recorded once. The antigen it recognizes is unknown. Base qualities are not recorded, but no much larger clone differs from it by a single base. TCRbeta CDR3 regions were amplified from genomic DNA by means of the immunoSEQ Assay, a bias-controlled multiplex PCR. Under the source paper's analysis protocol: Within the assay, amplification of reference gene primers was used to estimate how many nucleated cells each sample contained. To quantify the absolute abundance of each unique TCRbeta CDR3 rearrangement, sequence reads were collapsed and filtered. For each sample, productive Simpson clonality was calculated by taking the square root of Simpson's diversity index across productive rearrangements. The clones in this table, taken by TCRdb from immuneACCESS, are in-frame only. Not every clone is retained; where verified, under half of the shortfall comes from an unresolved V gene, and the cause of the rest is unknown. Clonal size and the V and J genes are those of that table, whereas D and trimming came from the DNA. Present in this sample are 150,000 to 200,000 clones, more than 85% of which were seen just once. The ten largest make up roughly 2.1% of the sample.

Overall study results and their limits: Clinical and demographic metadata were provided uncurated, with the amount varying by source and participant.

One collaborating source in Seattle enrolled patients during active infection and followed them longitudinally through the course of disease. Collaborating institutions collected whole blood in K2EDTA tubes following their own protocols. For TCRbeta analysis, collaborator samples were shipped as frozen whole blood, as isolated PBMCs, or as DNA extracted from either sample type. The clonotype originates from a woman aged 60-75 years with COVID-19, enrolled during active disease. The chain employs TRBV2 and TRBJ1-4; TRBD1 is perhaps the D gene, given 5 matching bases. The sample taken for sequencing was peripheral blood. The CDR3 protein sequence reads: CASNPQGPTGEKLFF. In nucleotides, the sequence is TGTGCCAGCAACCCCCAGGGTCCAACCGGGGAAAAACTGTTTTTT.